This TCR beta chain was captured by sequencing in a study of technical replicates of blood from four donors. Clones were read by immunoSEQ multiplex PCR, and TCRdb kept only the in-frame ones, dropping some. This sample carries roughly 61,000 clones, more than 95% of them seen once, and the ten largest clones take 0.19%. The CDR3 length is 15 residues. Germline V gene data show CDR1 as SGHRS and CDR2 as YFSETQ. The V gene end was trimmed by 2 bases and the J gene end by 6 bases; junction bases not matched to a gene: 11. This chain links TRBV5-1 with TRBJ2-7; 7 bases map to TRBD2. What was sequenced was T cells isolated from PBMCs. The source is a human donor in good health. CDR3 nucleotides: TGCGCCAGCAGCTTCTTCGAGGGAGGGAGGCGCGAGCAGTACTTC. Amino acids: CASSFFEGGRREQYF. Variable domain in full (rest from reference TRBV5-1 and TRBJ2-7): KAGVTQTPRYLIKTRGQQVTLSCSPISGHRSVSWYQQTPGQGLQFLFEYFSETQRNKGNFPGRFSGRQFSNSRSEMNVSTLELGDSALYLCASSFFEGGRREQYFGPGTRLTVT.